Following are 3 T cell receptor beta chains from one sample sequenced in a study of identifying expanded T cells in peripheral blood. Assay: immunoSEQ multiplex PCR; the TCRdb copy retains only in-frame clones and omits some. The sample includes 65,000 to 95,000 clones, around 90% of them seen just once. The material sequenced was blood. The receptors were sampled from a person aged 18 to 70 in good health.

V is TRBV11-3 and J is TRBJ2-3, with TRBD1 matching over 8 bases. In germline, CDR1 is SGHNT, CDR2 YENEEA. The V and J ends lost 1 base and 5 bases, in that order; junction bases with no gene match: 14. CDR3 size: 18 residues. Here the CDR3 reads CASSLGLGTGGQGDTQYF. The CDR3 bases are TGTGCCAGCAGCTTAGGCCTGGGGACAGGAGGTCAAGGAGATACGCAGTATTTT.

The J gene is TRBJ2-3, the V gene TRBV19, with a weak D call TRBD1 (6 bases). The CDR3 has 15 amino acids. CDR1 LNHDA and CDR2 SQIVND come from the germline V gene (reference sequence). Between the trimmed V and J ends, which lost 4 bases and 0 bases, there was a span of 11 bases. The CDR3 DNA sequence: TGTGCCAGTAGTACCGCCGGGACAAGCACAGATACGCAGTATTTT. It encodes CASSTAGTSTDTQYF.

The chain has TRBV25-1 and TRBJ2-2; tentative D call: TRBD2 (6 bases). The germline gives CDR1 MGHDK, CDR2 SYGVNS. V shed 7 bases and J shed 3 bases, with 12 bases lying between them. This CDR3 is built from 14 residues. The CDR3 here is CASNGGVDTGELFF. For the CDR3, the DNA is TGTGCCAGCAATGGCGGGGTCGACACCGGGGAGCTGTTTTTT.